This passage covers 11 T cell receptor beta chains from one sample sequenced in a study of molecular identifiers for immune sequencing clone quantification. TCRdb independently ran MiXCR on the PCR reads; one entry per CDR3 protein. Of about 100,000 distinct CDR3 sequences in the sample, 35% to 40% were seen once. The sample consisted of naive CD8+ T cells from blood, with Jurkat cell RNA spiked in. Indicated subset: FACS-sorted CD8+CD4-CCR7+CD45RA+ naive T cells. The receptors here all came from a human donor in good health. Some libraries in this study had Jurkat cell RNA spiked in.

With regard to this clonotype: It may be a read error: a sequence one base away is much more abundant. The chain has TRBV5-6 and TRBJ2-7; D perhaps matches TRBD2 (6 bases). The CDR3 length is 17 residues. Germline CDR1 reads SGHDT; CDR2 reads YYEEEE. Trimming removed 4 bases at V and 2 bases at J, with 22 bases between. The CDR3 spells CASSAGTSRRWPYEQYF. For the CDR3, the DNA is TGTGCCAGCAGCGCAGGCACTAGCAGGAGGTGGCCCTACGAGCAGTACTTC.

With respect to this clonotype: Just one base apart from a much larger clone, this may be a read error. This rearrangement joins TRBV2 to TRBJ2-5, with D perhaps given as TRBD1 or TRBD2 (6 bases each). With 2 bases removed from V and 3 bases from J, the gap between germline ends came to 19 bases. In germline, CDR1 is SNHLY, CDR2 FYNNEI. The CDR3 consists of 17 residues. CDR3 in amino acids: CASSETGAFIFEETQYF. For the CDR3, the DNA is TGTGCCAGCAGTGAAACGGGGGCATTCATATTCGAAGAGACCCAGTACTTC.

This clonotype has a handful of counts. The chain uses TRBV14 and TRBJ2-5, with 9 bases identical to TRBD1. Germline V lookup: CDR1 SGHDN, CDR2 FVKESK. The CDR3 is made up of 15 amino acids. With 8 bases clipped from V and 3 bases from J, the junction kept 10 bases outside the gene matches. The CDR3 DNA reads TGTGCCAGCGCCCGTTGGACAGGGGTTGAAGAGACCCAGTACTTC. Protein product: CASARWTGVEETQYF.

The rearrangement links TRBV4-3 to TRBJ1-5, with D possibly being TRBD1 (5 bases). Between the trimmed V and J ends, which lost 0 bases and 7 bases, there was a span of 13 bases. In germline, CDR1 is LGHNA, CDR2 YSLEER. The CDR3 consists of 15 residues. CDR3 nucleotides: TGCGCCAGCAGCCAAGATTCGGGGGTTGGACAGCCCCAGCATTTT. Encoded protein: CASSQDSGVGQPQHF.

The chain employs TRBV7-9 and TRBJ1-2; D is uncertain. The CDR3 loop spans 13 amino acids. In germline, CDR1 is SEHNR, CDR2 FQNEAQ (reference sequence). Trimming stripped 1 base from V and 8 bases from J, with 11 bases between. For the CDR3, the DNA is TGTGCCAGCAGCTTAGGGACGACCTCCGGCTACACCTTC. The encoded protein is CASSLGTTSGYTF.

This clonotype appeared many times. J is TRBJ2-3 and V is TRBV6-6; D is unresolved. Trimming took 7 bases from V and 2 from J, leaving 22 bases between them. Germline CDR1 MNHNY, CDR2 SVGAGI (reference sequence). The CDR3 spans 17 residues. The CDR3 DNA follows: TGTGCCAGCACGCCCAGGACGCAGGTCGGGTACACAGATACGCAGTATTTT. The encoded protein is CASTPRTQVGYTDTQYF.

This clonotype was recorded a few times. CDR3 sequence: CASSSGLDGEQYF. The CDR3 DNA is TGTGCCAGCAGCTCTGGACTAGACGGCGAGCAGTACTTC. The V call is TRBV7-6, the J call TRBJ2-7, with 7 bases matching TRBD2. J gave up 6 bases and V 4 bases, and 6 bases lay outside the gene matches. From germline, CDR1 is SGHVS and CDR2 FNYEAQ. The CDR3 runs to 13 residues. Combining the CDR3 with reference TRBV7-6 and TRBJ2-7 gives the whole variable domain GAGVSQSPRYKVTKRGQDVALRCDPISGHVSLYWYRQALGQGPEFLTYFNYEAQQDKSGLPNDRFSAERPEGSISTLTIQRTEQRDSAMYRCASSSGLDGEQYFGPGTRLTVT.

This clonotype was picked up many times. The chain combines TRBV29-1 with TRBJ2-7; 11 bases align to TRBD1. The length of the CDR3 is 14 residues. V lost 5 bases to trimming and J lost 6 bases; unmatched junction nucleotides: 9. Germline assignment: CDR1 SQVTM and CDR2 ANQGSEA. The CDR3 DNA reads TGCAGCGTTCAGGGCCGGACAGGGGGCGCCGAGCAGTACTTC. Translated, it gives CSVQGRTGGAEQYF.

This clonotype came up many times. The V call is TRBV25-1, the J call TRBJ2-5; 9 nucleotides line up with TRBD2. V shed 4 bases, J shed 5 bases, and the junction held 5 bases outside the gene matches. Germline CDR1 is MGHDK and CDR2 is SYGVNS. The CDR3 covers 14 residues. In DNA, the CDR3 is TGTGCCAGCAGTGCTAGCGGGACCTGGGAGACCCAGTACTTC. This codes for CASSASGTWETQYF.

This clonotype showed up just a few times. The chain links TRBV11-2 to TRBJ2-5, with 7 bases identical to TRBD1. V lost 0 bases, J lost 5 bases, and 6 bases stayed unmatched. Germline V gives CDR1 SGHAT, CDR2 FQNNGV. CDR3 length: 15 residues. The CDR3 reads CASSLDRPGQETQYF. The DNA of the CDR3 is TGTGCCAGCAGCTTAGACCGTCCGGGACAGGAGACCCAGTACTTC.

The DNA of the CDR3 is TGTGCCAGCAGCTCCCGGACGGCTTACGAGCAGTACTTC. This codes for CASSSRTAYEQYF. V is TRBV7-9 and J is TRBJ2-7; no clear D gene. The CDR3 is 13 amino acids. Trimming stripped 4 bases from V and 4 bases from J, with 11 bases between. CDR1 and CDR2 from the germline V gene are SEHNR and FQNEAQ (reference sequence).